This is a list of T cell receptor beta chains from one sample in a study of T cells in Graves' hyperthyroidism and ophthalmopathy. TCRdb reprocessed the multiplex PCR reads via MiXCR and lists one record per CDR3 protein. This table has hundreds of thousands of distinct CDR3 sequences, around 39% appearing once. The sequencing input was blood. These receptors came from a man younger than 35 with Graves' hyperthyroidism. CDR3s include the opening cysteine and the closing phenylalanine or tryptophan. The D gene is left open where the match is weak. A clone size is listed for some rows: how often the clone was seen (once, few, many), or a class if it is expanded.

D: .
size: .
length: 14
J: TRBJ2-7
V: TRBV2
CDR3: CASKGSTGRNEQYF
DNA: TGTGCCAGCAAGGGTTCGACAGGGAGGAACGAGCAGTACTTC

D: .
size: many
length: 13
J: TRBJ2-5
V: TRBV15
CDR3: CATSREGIETQYF
DNA: TGTGCCACCAGCAGAGAAGGGATAGAGACCCAGTACTTC

D: .
size: .
length: 15
J: TRBJ1-3
V: TRBV29-1
CDR3: CSDMQDGYYGNTIYF
DNA: TGCAGTGACATGCAGGACGGCTACTATGGAAACACCATATATTTT

D: .
size: .
length: 13
J: TRBJ2-2
V: TRBV2
CDR3: CASRRWGTGELFF
DNA: TGTGCCAGCAGGCGTTGGGGCACCGGGGAGCTGTTTTTT

D: .
size: few
length: 13
J: TRBJ2-7
V: TRBV12-3/TRBV12-4
CDR3: CASSRATEGTQYF
DNA: TGTGCCAGCAGCCGAGCCACTGAAGGGACTCAGTACTTC

D: .
size: few
length: 18
J: TRBJ1-1
V: TRBV6-5
CDR3: CASSYGGGEVFPYTEAFF
DNA: TGTGCCAGCAGTTACGGCGGGGGCGAAGTATTTCCCTACACTGAAGCTTTCTTT

D: .
size: .
length: 14
J: TRBJ1-3
V: TRBV14
CDR3: CASSYSSLGNTIYF
DNA: TGTGCCAGCAGTTACTCGAGTCTGGGAAACACCATATATTTT

D: .
size: many
length: 15
J: TRBJ2-2
V: TRBV7-3
CDR3: CASSLGGSGTGELFF
DNA: TGTGCCAGCAGCTTAGGGGGATCTGGCACCGGGGAGCTGTTTTTT

D: .
size: .
length: 14
J: TRBJ1-1
V: TRBV12-3/TRBV12-4
CDR3: CASRHDRVNTEAFF
DNA: TGTGCCAGCAGACACGACAGAGTGAACACTGAAGCTTTCTTT

D: .
size: many
length: 14
J: TRBJ2-5
V: TRBV15
CDR3: CATSRAEDWETQYF
DNA: TGTGCCACCAGCCGGGCCGAGGATTGGGAGACCCAGTACTTC

D: .
size: many
length: 12
J: TRBJ2-2
V: TRBV7-3
CDR3: CASSFRGGELFF
DNA: TGTGCCAGCAGCTTCCGGGGCGGGGAGCTGTTTTTT

D: .
size: .
length: 13
J: TRBJ1-4
V: TRBV7-3
CDR3: CASSSTGNSKLFF
DNA: TGTGCCAGCAGCTCCACAGGGAACTCAAAACTGTTTTTT

D: .
size: .
length: 13
J: TRBJ2-5
V: TRBV4-1
CDR3: CASGVGVGETQYF
DNA: TGCGCCAGCGGCGTGGGAGTAGGGGAGACCCAGTACTTC

D: .
size: .
length: 16
J: TRBJ2-7
V: TRBV20-1
CDR3: CSARSSRQADSYGQYF
DNA: TGCAGTGCTAGATCCTCACGGCAAGCGGATTCCTACGGGCAGTACTTC

D: TRBD1
size: few
length: 17
J: TRBJ1-6
V: TRBV5-5
CDR3: CASSLSSAGGRNSPLHF
DNA: TGTGCCAGCAGCTTGAGCTCCGCAGGGGGCCGGAATTCACCCCTCCACTTT

D: .
size: .
length: 16
J: TRBJ1-5
V: TRBV6-1
CDR3: CASSGATGTGNQPQHF
DNA: TGTGCCAGCAGTGGGGCTACGGGTACTGGCAATCAGCCCCAGCATTTT

D: TRBD1
size: .
length: 18
J: TRBJ1-5
V: TRBV20-1
CDR3: CSARDVQTGARSNQPQHF
DNA: TGCAGTGCTAGAGATGTACAGACAGGGGCTAGGAGCAATCAGCCCCAGCATTTT

D: .
size: few
length: 15
J: TRBJ2-2
V: TRBV7-9
CDR3: CASSAGTASTGELFF
DNA: TGTGCCAGCAGCGCCGGGACCGCGAGCACCGGGGAGCTGTTTTTT

D: TRBD2
size: many
length: 15
J: TRBJ2-2
V: TRBV2
CDR3: CASTGTSGDTGELFF
DNA: TGTGCCAGTACCGGGACTAGCGGGGATACCGGGGAGCTGTTTTTT

D: TRBD2
size: few
length: 20
J: TRBJ2-5
V: TRBV2
CDR3: CASSVGVGTSGARPVETQYF
DNA: TGTGCCAGCAGTGTCGGAGTGGGGACTAGCGGGGCGCGCCCTGTAGAGACCCAGTACTTC

D: .
size: .
length: 15
J: TRBJ1-3
V: TRBV20-1
CDR3: CSARDFMNSGNTIYF
DNA: TGCAGTGCTAGAGATTTCATGAACTCTGGAAACACCATATATTTT

D: TRBD1
size: many
length: 14
J: TRBJ1-2
V: TRBV7-8
CDR3: CASSSGQGFYGYTF
DNA: TGTGCCAGCAGCTCCGGACAGGGTTTCTATGGCTACACCTTC

D: .
size: .
length: 13
J: TRBJ1-5
V: TRBV25-1
CDR3: CASSVGQSQPQHF
DNA: TGTGCCAGCAGCGTGGGACAAAGCCAGCCCCAGCATTTT

D: TRBD1
size: many
length: 13
J: TRBJ1-2
V: TRBV12-3/TRBV12-4
CDR3: CASSPQGARGYTF
DNA: TGCGCCAGCAGCCCGCAGGGGGCACGAGGCTACACCTTC

D: .
size: .
length: 12
J: TRBJ1-2
V: TRBV2
CDR3: CASKGAGNGYTF
DNA: TGTGCCAGCAAGGGCGCAGGGAATGGCTACACCTTC

D: .
size: .
length: 12
J: TRBJ1-5
V: TRBV20-1
CDR3: CSARSVGQPQHF
DNA: TGCAGTGCAAGAAGCGTAGGTCAGCCCCAGCATTTT